Reported below is one T cell receptor beta chain. Its antigen is unidentified. This specimen comes from a study of T cell responses to AZD1222 COVID-19 vaccine. Study-level results: Regions 160-218 and 743-854 dominated among vaccine-associated CD4 TCRs spanning spike. Seropositive AZD1222 recipients at baseline numbered only five or six. No day 14 peak samples; only post-peak repertoires were characterized. Spike-specific TCR breadth and depth grew following two AZD1222 doses.

Sequencing used immunoSEQ multiplex PCR; TCRdb keeps in-frame clones, though not all of them. The top ten clones hold approximately 5.9% of a sample with around 150,000 clones, 90% of them seen once. Trimming took 4 bases from V and 4 from J, leaving 16 bases between them. The CDR3 length is 15 residues. The germline V gene has CDR1 KGHDR and CDR2 SFDVKD. Specimen: peripheral blood, collected 28 days after the second AZD1222 dose. The chain is built from TRBV24-1 and TRBJ2-7, with D possibly TRBD1 on 5 matching bases. The receptor comes from an adult who received the AZD1222 COVID-19 vaccine. Here the CDR3 DNA reads TGTGCCACCAGTGACCCTCAGGGATCTGTGTACGAGCAGTACTTC. Residues: CATSDPQGSVYEQYF.